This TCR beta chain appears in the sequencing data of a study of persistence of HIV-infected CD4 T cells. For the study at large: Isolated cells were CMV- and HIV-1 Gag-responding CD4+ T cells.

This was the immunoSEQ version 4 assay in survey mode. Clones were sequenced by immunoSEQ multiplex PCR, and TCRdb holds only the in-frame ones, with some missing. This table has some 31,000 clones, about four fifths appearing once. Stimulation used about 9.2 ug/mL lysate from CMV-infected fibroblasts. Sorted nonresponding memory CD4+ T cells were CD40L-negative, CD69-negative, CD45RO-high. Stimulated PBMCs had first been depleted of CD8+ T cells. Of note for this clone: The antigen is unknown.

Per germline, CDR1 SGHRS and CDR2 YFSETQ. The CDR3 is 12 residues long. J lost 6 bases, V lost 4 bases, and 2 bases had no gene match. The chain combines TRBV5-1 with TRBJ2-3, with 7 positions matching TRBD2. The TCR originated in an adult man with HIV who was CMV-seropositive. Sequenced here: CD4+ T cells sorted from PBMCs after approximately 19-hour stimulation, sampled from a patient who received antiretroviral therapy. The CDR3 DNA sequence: TGCGCCAGCAGCCCTAGCGGTGATACGCAGTATTTT. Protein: CASSPSGDTQYF.